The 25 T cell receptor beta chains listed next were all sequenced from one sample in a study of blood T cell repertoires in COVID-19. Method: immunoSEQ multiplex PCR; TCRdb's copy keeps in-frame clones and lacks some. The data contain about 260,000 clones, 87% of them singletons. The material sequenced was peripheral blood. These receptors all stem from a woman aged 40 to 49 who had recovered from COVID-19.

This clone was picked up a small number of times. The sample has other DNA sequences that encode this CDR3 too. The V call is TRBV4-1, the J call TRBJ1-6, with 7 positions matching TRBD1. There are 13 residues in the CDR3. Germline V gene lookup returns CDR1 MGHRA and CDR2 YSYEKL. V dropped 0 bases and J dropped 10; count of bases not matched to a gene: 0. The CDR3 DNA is TGCGCCAGCAGCCAAGACAGGGGGTCACCCCTCCACTTT. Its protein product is CASSQDRGSPLHF.

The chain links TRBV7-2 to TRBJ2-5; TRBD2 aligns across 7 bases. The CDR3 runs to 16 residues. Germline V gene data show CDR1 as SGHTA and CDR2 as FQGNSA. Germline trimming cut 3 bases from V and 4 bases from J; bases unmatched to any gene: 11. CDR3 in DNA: TGTGCCAGCAGCTTCCTGTCGGGGGGAAGGCCAGAGACCCAGTACTTC. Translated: CASSFLSGGRPETQYF.

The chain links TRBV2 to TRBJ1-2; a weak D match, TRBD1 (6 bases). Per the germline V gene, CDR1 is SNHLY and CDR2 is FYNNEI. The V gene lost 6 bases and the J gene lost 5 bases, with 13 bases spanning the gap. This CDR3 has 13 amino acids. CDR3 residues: CASSQTGVYGYTF. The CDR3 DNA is TGTGCCAGCAGCCAGACAGGAGTTTATGGCTACACCTTC.

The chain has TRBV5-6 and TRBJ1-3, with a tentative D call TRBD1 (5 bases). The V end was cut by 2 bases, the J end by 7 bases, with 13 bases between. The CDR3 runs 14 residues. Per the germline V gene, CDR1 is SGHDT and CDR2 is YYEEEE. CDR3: CASSFGRRGNTIYF. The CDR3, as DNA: TGTGCCAGCAGCTTCGGCCGTCGGGGGAACACCATATATTTT.

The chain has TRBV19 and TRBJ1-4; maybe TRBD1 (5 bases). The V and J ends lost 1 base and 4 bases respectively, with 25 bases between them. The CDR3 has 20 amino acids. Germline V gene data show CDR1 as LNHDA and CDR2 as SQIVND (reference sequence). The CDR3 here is CASSIVGTDHGRGGNEKLFF. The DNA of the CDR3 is TGTGCCAGTAGTATAGTCGGAACTGATCACGGAAGGGGCGGTAATGAAAAACTGTTTTTT.

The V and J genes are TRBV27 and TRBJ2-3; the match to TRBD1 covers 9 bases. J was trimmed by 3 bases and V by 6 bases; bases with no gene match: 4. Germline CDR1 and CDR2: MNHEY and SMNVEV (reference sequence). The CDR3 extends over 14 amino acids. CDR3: CASRRDRVTDTQYF. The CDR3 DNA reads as TGTGCCAGCAGAAGGGACAGGGTAACAGATACGCAGTATTTT.

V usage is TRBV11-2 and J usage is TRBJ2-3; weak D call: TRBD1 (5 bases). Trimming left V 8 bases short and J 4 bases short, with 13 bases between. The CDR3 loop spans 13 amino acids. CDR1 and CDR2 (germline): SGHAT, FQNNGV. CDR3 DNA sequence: TGTGCCAGCCAGGACATAATCTCAGATACGCAGTATTTT. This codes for CASQDIISDTQYF.

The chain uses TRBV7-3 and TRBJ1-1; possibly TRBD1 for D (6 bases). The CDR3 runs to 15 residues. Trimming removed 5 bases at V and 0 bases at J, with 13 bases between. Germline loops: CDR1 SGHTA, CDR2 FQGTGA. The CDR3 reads CASSLGGALNTEAFF. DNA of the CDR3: TGTGCCAGCAGCCTCGGGGGGGCCCTGAACACTGAAGCTTTCTTT. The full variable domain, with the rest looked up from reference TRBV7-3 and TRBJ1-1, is GAGVSQTPSNKVTEKGKYVELRCDPISGHTALYWYRQSLGQGPEFLIYFQGTGAADDSGLPNDRFFAVRPEGSVSTLKIQRTERGDSAVYLCASSLGGALNTEAFFGQGTRLTVV.

CDR3 coding DNA: TGTGCCAGCAGCGTAGCTCCAGGGAACTATGGCTACACCTTC. Its protein product is CASSVAPGNYGYTF. This chain links TRBV9 with TRBJ1-2; a possible D gene is TRBD1 (5 bases). Germline V lookup: CDR1 SGDLS, CDR2 YYNGEE. This CDR3 comprises 14 residues. Trimming left V 0 bases short and J 2 bases short, with 8 bases between.

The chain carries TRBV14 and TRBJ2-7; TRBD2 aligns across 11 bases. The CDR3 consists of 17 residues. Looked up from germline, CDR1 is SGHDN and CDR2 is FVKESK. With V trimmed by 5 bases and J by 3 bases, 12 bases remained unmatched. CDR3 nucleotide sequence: TGTGCCAGCAGCGCGCGGTATTCGGGACTAGCGGACTACGAGCAGTACTTC. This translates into CASSARYSGLADYEQYF.

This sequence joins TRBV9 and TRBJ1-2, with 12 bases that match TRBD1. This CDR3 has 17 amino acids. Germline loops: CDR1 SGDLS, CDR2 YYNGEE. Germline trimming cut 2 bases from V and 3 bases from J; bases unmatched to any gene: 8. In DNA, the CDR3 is TGTGCCAGCAGCGTGGCAGCGGGACAGGGGGCTTACTATGGCTACACCTTC. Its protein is CASSVAAGQGAYYGYTF. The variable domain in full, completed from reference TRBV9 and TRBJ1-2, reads DSGVTQTPKHLITATGQRVTLRCSPRSGDLSVYWYQQSLDQGLQFLIQYYNGEERAKGNILERFSAQQFPDLHSELNLSSLELGDSALYFCASSVAAGQGAYYGYTFGSGTRLTVV.

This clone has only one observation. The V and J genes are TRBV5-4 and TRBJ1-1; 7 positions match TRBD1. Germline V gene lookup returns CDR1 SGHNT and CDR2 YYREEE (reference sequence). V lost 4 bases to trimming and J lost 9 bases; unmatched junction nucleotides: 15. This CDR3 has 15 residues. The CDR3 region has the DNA TGTGCCAGCAGCGGAAAGACAGGGTATCAGTTGCAAGCTTTCTTT. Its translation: CASSGKTGYQLQAFF. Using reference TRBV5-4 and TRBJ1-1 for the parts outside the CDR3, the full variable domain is ETGVTQSPTHLIKTRGQQVTLRCSSQSGHNTVSWYQQALGQGPQFIFQYYREEENGRGNFPPRFSGLQFPNYSSELNVNALELDDSALYLCASSGKTGYQLQAFFGQGTRLTVV.

CDR3 loop: CASSPTGTGVGNTIYF. DNA for the CDR3: TGTGCCAGCTCACCAACCGGGACAGGAGTTGGAAACACCATATATTTT. The rearrangement joins TRBV18 to TRBJ1-3; TRBD1 matches at 8 bases. The CDR3 runs 16 residues. V lost 2 bases and J lost 3; bases outside the gene matches: 6. The germline CDR1 and CDR2 sequences are KGHSH and LQKENI.

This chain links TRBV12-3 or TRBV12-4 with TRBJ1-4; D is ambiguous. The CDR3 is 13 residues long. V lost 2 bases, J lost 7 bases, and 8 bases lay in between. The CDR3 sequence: CASSLNEGEKLFF. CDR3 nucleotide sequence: TGTGCCAGCAGTTTAAATGAGGGTGAAAAACTGTTTTTT.

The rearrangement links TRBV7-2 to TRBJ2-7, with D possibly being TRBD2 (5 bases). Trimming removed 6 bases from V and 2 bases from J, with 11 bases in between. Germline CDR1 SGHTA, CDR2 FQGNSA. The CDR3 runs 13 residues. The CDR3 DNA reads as TGTGCCAGCAGAACCCCGGGGACCTACGAGCAGTACTTC. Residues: CASRTPGTYEQYF.

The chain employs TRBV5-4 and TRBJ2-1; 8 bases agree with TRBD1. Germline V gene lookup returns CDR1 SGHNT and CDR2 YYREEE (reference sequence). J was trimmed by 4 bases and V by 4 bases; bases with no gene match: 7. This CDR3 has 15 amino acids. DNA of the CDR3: TGTGCCAGCAGCGGCCGGGACAGGACGTACAATGAGCAGTTCTTC. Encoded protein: CASSGRDRTYNEQFF.

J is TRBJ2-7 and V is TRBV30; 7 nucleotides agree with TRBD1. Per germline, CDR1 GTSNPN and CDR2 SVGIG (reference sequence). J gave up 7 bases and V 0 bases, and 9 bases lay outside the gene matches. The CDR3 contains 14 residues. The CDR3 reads CAWSVKGAWGEQYF. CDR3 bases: TGTGCCTGGAGTGTCAAGGGGGCTTGGGGGGAGCAGTACTTC.

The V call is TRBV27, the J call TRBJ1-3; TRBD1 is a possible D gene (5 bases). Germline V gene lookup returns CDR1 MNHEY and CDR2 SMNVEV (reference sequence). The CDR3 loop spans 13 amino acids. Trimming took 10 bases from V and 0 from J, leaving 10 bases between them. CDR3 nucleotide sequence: TGTGCCACCCGGGGGACCTCTGGAAACACCATATATTTT. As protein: CATRGTSGNTIYF.

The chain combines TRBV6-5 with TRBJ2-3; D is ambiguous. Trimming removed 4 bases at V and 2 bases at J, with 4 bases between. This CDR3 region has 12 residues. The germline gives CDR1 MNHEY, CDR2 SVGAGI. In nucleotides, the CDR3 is TGTGCCAGCAGTTCCATCACAGATACGCAGTATTTT. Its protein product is CASSSITDTQYF.

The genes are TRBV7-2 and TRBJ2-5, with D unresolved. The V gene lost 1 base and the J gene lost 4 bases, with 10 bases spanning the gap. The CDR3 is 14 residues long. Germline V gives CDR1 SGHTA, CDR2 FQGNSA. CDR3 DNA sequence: TGTGCCAGCAGCTTAGGAGGTGGCCCAGAGACCCAGTACTTC. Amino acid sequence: CASSLGGGPETQYF.

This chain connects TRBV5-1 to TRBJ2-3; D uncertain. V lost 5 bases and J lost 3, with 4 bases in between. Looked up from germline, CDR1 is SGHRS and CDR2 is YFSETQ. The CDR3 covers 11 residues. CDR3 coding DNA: TGCGCCAGCAGAATAACAGATACGCAGTATTTT. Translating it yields CASRITDTQYF.

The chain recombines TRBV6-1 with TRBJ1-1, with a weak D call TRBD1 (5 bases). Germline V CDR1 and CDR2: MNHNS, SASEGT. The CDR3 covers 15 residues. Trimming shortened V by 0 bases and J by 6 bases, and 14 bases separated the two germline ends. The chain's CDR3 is CASSEAGGFLAEAFF. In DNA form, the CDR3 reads TGTGCCAGCAGTGAAGCGGGGGGGTTTTTGGCTGAAGCTTTCTTT.

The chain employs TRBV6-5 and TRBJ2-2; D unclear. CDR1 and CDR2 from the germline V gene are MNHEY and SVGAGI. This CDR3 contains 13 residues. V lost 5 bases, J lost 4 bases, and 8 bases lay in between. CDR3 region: CASSPPSTGELFF. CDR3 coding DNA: TGTGCCAGCAGTCCTCCGAGCACCGGGGAGCTGTTTTTT.

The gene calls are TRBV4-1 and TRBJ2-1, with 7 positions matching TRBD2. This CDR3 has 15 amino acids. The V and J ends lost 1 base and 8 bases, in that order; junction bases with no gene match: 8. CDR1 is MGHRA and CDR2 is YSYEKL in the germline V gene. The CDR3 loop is CASSQVGGSGHEQFF. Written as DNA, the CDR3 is TGCGCCAGCAGCCAAGTGGGAGGGTCAGGGCATGAGCAGTTCTTC.

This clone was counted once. CDR3 protein: CASSRGSANEKLFF. CDR3 nucleotide sequence: TGTGCCAGCAGCCGGGGGTCAGCTAATGAAAAACTGTTTTTT. This rearrangement joins TRBV11-2 to TRBJ1-4; tentatively, D is TRBD1 (5 bases). Germline assignment: CDR1 SGHAT and CDR2 FQNNGV. CDR3 size: 14 residues. V shed 5 bases and J shed 3 bases, with 10 bases lying between them. Variable domain in full (rest from reference TRBV11-2 and TRBJ1-4): EAGVAQSPRYKIIEKRQSVAFWCNPISGHATLYWYQQILGQGPKLLIQFQNNGVVDDSQLPKDRFSAERLKGVDSTLKIQPAKLEDSAVYLCASSRGSANEKLFFGSGTQLSVL.